These 29 T cell receptor beta chains came from one sample sequenced in a study of T cells after yellow fever vaccination. TCRdb used MiXCR to reprocess the 5' RACE reads, holding one entry per CDR3 protein. The table records 250,000 to 400,000 distinct CDR3 sequences, around 4.5% of them present only once. This specimen consisted of PBMCs, obtained 15 days after the yellow fever booster vaccination. These receptors came from a man in his late teens or twenties who received the YFV17D yellow fever vaccine.

This clonotype was detected ten times or more. V gene TRBV20-1 combines with J gene TRBJ2-7; either TRBD1 or TRBD2 may fit D (5 bases each). Germline CDR1 and CDR2: DFQATT and SNEGSKA (reference sequence). This CDR3 is built from 14 residues. V was cut by 5 bases and J by 6 bases, with 20 bases left in between. The CDR3, as DNA: TGCAGTGCTGAGAATTCCGGAAGAGGGGTCGAGCAGTACGTC. It translates to CSAENSGRGVEQYV.

The genes are TRBV5-1 and TRBJ2-3; D possibly corresponds to TRBD2 (5 bases). Germline lookup yields CDR1 SGHRS and CDR2 YFSETQ. CDR3 length equals 13 residues. V was trimmed by 3 bases and J by 0 bases, leaving 5 bases between them. The CDR3 reads CASSWESTDTQYF. In DNA, the CDR3 is TGCGCCAGCAGCTGGGAGAGCACAGATACGCAGTATTTT. Full variable domain (missing parts from reference TRBV5-1 and TRBJ2-3): KAGVTQTPRYLIKTRGQQVTLSCSPISGHRSVSWYQQTPGQGLQFLFEYFSETQRNKGNFPGRFSGRQFSNSRSEMNVSTLELGDSALYLCASSWESTDTQYFGPGTRLTVL.

This clonotype occurred a few times. The chain employs TRBV5-1 and TRBJ2-3, with D hard to call. CDR1 SGHRS and CDR2 YFSETQ come from the germline V gene. Trimming shortened V by 0 bases and J by 0 bases, and 11 bases separated the two germline ends. The CDR3 consists of 16 residues. The CDR3 sequence: CASSLGTASSTDTQYF. The CDR3 region has the DNA TGCGCCAGCAGCTTGGGGACGGCTTCTAGCACAGATACGCAGTATTTT.

There are a few counts of this clonotype. The chain links TRBV7-2 to TRBJ2-5; 7 bases are a match to TRBD2. Trimming removed 5 bases from V and 5 bases from J; junction bases left unmatched: 14. The CDR3 contains 16 residues. The V gene's germline CDR1 is SGHTA and CDR2 FQGNSA. The CDR3 DNA reads TGTGCCAGCAGCCGGGTGCGGGGAGGGGCGGGTGAGACCCAGTACTTC. It codes for CASSRVRGGAGETQYF. Full variable domain (outside the CDR3, taken from reference TRBV7-2 and TRBJ2-5): GAGVSQSPSNKVTEKGKDVELRCDPISGHTALYWYRQSLGQGLEFLIYFQGNSAPDKSGLPSDRFSAERTGGSVSTLTIQRTQQEDSAVYLCASSRVRGGAGETQYFGPGTRLLVL.

This rearrangement joins TRBV7-2 to TRBJ1-2; D is unresolved. V was pared by 1 base and J by 8 bases, with 11 bases between. This CDR3 spans 13 amino acids. Germline-derived CDR1 and CDR2 are SGHTA and FQGNSA. CDR3 protein: CASSLVAPWGYTF. In nucleotides, the CDR3 is TGTGCCAGCAGCTTAGTCGCCCCGTGGGGCTACACCTTC. Supplemented by reference TRBV7-2 and TRBJ1-2, the full variable domain reads GAGVSQSPSNKVTEKGKDVELRCDPISGHTALYWYRQSLGQGLEFLIYFQGNSAPDKSGLPSDRFSAERTGGSVSTLTIQRTQQEDSAVYLCASSLVAPWGYTFGSGTRLTVV.

This clonotype has just a few counts. The chain employs TRBV7-2 and TRBJ1-1; tentative D call: TRBD1 (6 bases). The germline V gene encodes CDR1 SGHTA and CDR2 FQGNSA. V was trimmed by 5 bases and J by 4 bases, leaving 14 bases between them. This CDR3 spans 14 amino acids. CDR3 nucleotide sequence: TGTGCCAGCAGCCCGACCAACAGGGTCACTGAAGCTTTCTTT. Protein: CASSPTNRVTEAFF.

This clonotype was counted many times. This chain uses TRBV20-1 with TRBJ1-2; 7 nucleotides align to TRBD1. From germline, CDR1 is DFQATT and CDR2 SNEGSKA (reference sequence). This CDR3 region has 14 residues. With V trimmed by 0 bases and J by 4 bases, 5 bases remained unmatched. This chain's CDR3 is CSARETGPSYGYTF. CDR3 coding DNA: TGCAGTGCTAGAGAGACAGGGCCAAGCTATGGCTACACCTTC.

J is TRBJ2-7 and V is TRBV6-2 or TRBV6-3, with 12 positions matching TRBD1. From germline, CDR1 is MNHEY and CDR2 SVGEGT. The CDR3 has 13 amino acids. After removal of 6 bases from V and 12 bases from J, the junction contained 9 bases not matched to a gene. The DNA for the CDR3 is TGTGCCAGCAGCCCCTCGGGACAGGGGGCCGGGTACTTC. This encodes CASSPSGQGAGYF.

This clonotype was recorded at least ten times. The J gene is TRBJ1-1, the V gene TRBV7-9; tentatively, D is TRBD1 (5 bases). There are 16 residues in the CDR3. Germline V gene lookup returns CDR1 SEHNR and CDR2 FQNEAQ (reference sequence). V lost 1 base to trimming and J lost 1 base, with 13 bases between them. The CDR3, as DNA: TGTGCCAGCAGCTTAGACCCGGGGCAGAGGAACACTGAAGCTTTCTTT. This encodes CASSLDPGQRNTEAFF.

This clonotype appeared a few times. The rearrangement uses TRBV11-2 and TRBJ2-5, with 7 bases fitting TRBD1. Germline V gives CDR1 SGHAT, CDR2 FQNNGV. The ends lost 5 bases at V and 2 bases at J; junction bases unmatched: 8. CDR3 length equals 15 residues. The CDR3 is CASSPFPGQQETQYF. The CDR3 nucleotides are TGTGCCAGCAGCCCTTTCCCGGGACAGCAAGAGACCCAGTACTTC.

This clonotype came up many times. The rearrangement links TRBV20-1 to TRBJ2-5; D is perhaps TRBD1 (6 bases). Germline CDR1 DFQATT, CDR2 SNEGSKA (reference sequence). CDR3 length: 13 amino acids. V was clipped by 5 bases and J by 3 bases, with 13 bases between them. CDR3 protein: CSAWTVKEETQYF. DNA for the CDR3: TGCAGTGCTTGGACAGTTAAAGAAGAGACCCAGTACTTC.

The chain combines TRBV7-6 with TRBJ2-3, with D perhaps matching TRBD2 (5 bases). Trimming cost V 3 bases and J 6 bases, with 10 bases left between them. The length of the CDR3 is 13 residues. CDR1 SGHVS and CDR2 FNYEAQ come from the germline V gene. CDR3 protein: CASSFTEGDTQYF. Here the CDR3 DNA reads TGTGCCAGCAGCTTCACAGAGGGTGATACGCAGTATTTT.

The chain employs TRBV9 and TRBJ2-1, with D perhaps assigned TRBD1 or TRBD2 (5 bases each). V was cut by 4 bases and J by 4 bases, with 15 bases left in between. From germline, CDR1 is SGDLS and CDR2 YYNGEE. This CDR3 has 15 residues. CDR3 nucleotides: TGTGCCAGCAGCACCCGAGGGGATCGGTACAATGAGCAGTTCTTC. Amino acid sequence: CASSTRGDRYNEQFF.

This clonotype was seen many times. The chain combines TRBV29-1 with TRBJ2-1; TRBD2 aligns across 8 bases. The CDR3 runs to 15 residues. With 7 bases clipped from V and 0 bases from J, the junction kept 8 bases outside the gene matches. The V gene's germline CDR1 is SQVTM and CDR2 ANQGSEA. CDR3 sequence reads: CSAVRSGGSYNEQFF. CDR3 DNA sequence: TGCAGCGCCGTTAGGAGCGGGGGCTCCTACAATGAGCAGTTCTTC.

There are many counts of this clonotype. The chain carries TRBV5-1 and TRBJ2-2; the match to TRBD2 covers 7 bases. V trimming: 5 bases; J trimming: 4 bases; junction bases outside the gene matches: 5. This CDR3 contains 14 residues. Germline V gene lookup returns CDR1 SGHRS and CDR2 YFSETQ. CDR3 sequence (DNA): TGCGCCAGCAGTCGAGCGGGGATCACCGGGGAGCTGTTTTTT. Protein product: CASSRAGITGELFF.

This clonotype has at least ten counts. The chain carries TRBV6-2 or TRBV6-3 and TRBJ1-5; the D is unclear. V lost 2 bases to trimming and J lost 7 bases, with 3 bases between them. The CDR3 extends over 11 amino acids. Per the germline V gene, CDR1 is MNHEY and CDR2 is SVGEGT. CDR3 coding DNA: TGTGCCAGCAGTTACCCACAGCCCCAGCATTTT. This sequence encodes CASSYPQPQHF.

This chain connects TRBV20-1 to TRBJ2-1, with 9 bases fitting TRBD1. The CDR3 has 14 amino acids. The V and J ends lost 4 bases and 5 bases, in that order; junction bases with no gene match: 6. The germline V gene encodes CDR1 DFQATT and CDR2 SNEGSKA (reference sequence). CDR3 amino acids: CSAKGTGSHNEQFF. CDR3 sequence (DNA): TGCAGTGCTAAAGGGACAGGGAGCCACAATGAGCAGTTCTTC.

This clonotype showed up just a few times. V gene TRBV7-6 combines with J gene TRBJ2-5; 8 nucleotides agree with TRBD1. The CDR3 is 15 residues long. With 4 bases clipped from V and 3 bases from J, the junction kept 7 bases outside the gene matches. The germline V gene has CDR1 SGHVS and CDR2 FNYEAQ. CDR3 amino acids: CASSSRKQGEETQYF. CDR3 nucleotide sequence: TGTGCCAGCAGCTCGAGGAAACAGGGGGAAGAGACCCAGTACTTC.

The chain carries TRBV12-3 or TRBV12-4 and TRBJ1-1; 7 bases fit TRBD1. The CDR3 has 13 amino acids. Trimming cost V 8 bases and J 1 base; bases outside gene matches: 4. CDR3 region: CASGQGENTEAFF. In DNA, the CDR3 is TGTGCCAGCGGCCAGGGGGAGAACACTGAAGCTTTCTTT.

This clonotype was seen at least ten times. V gene TRBV28 combines with J gene TRBJ1-2; tentative D call: TRBD1 (6 bases). CDR1 is MDHEN and CDR2 is SYDVKM in the germline V gene. Trimming took off 6 bases at V and 4 bases at J, with 15 bases between the two ends. CDR3 length equals 14 residues. The CDR3 DNA follows: TGTGCCAGCAGATTGGTGACAGGTCGCTATGGCTACACCTTC. It is translated as CASRLVTGRYGYTF.

This clonotype showed up many times. The chain links TRBV7-9 to TRBJ1-1; D remains ambiguous. Germline V gene lookup returns CDR1 SEHNR and CDR2 FQNEAQ (reference sequence). The CDR3 is 14 amino acids. The germline V and J ends were trimmed by 8 bases and 5 bases, with 18 bases remaining between them. The CDR3 region has the DNA TGTGCCAGCCAAATAAGCGGGGTTCCGACTGAAGCTTTCTTT. Its translation: CASQISGVPTEAFF.

There are many counts of this clonotype. The chain employs TRBV20-1 and TRBJ2-1; D gene unclear. Trimming took 1 base from V and 4 from J, leaving 17 bases between them. Germline CDR1 reads DFQATT; CDR2 reads SNEGSKA (reference sequence). This CDR3 spans 16 amino acids. The DNA of the CDR3 is TGCAGTGCTAGAGTTCCTGGGATCCAGACTTACAATGAGCAGTTCTTC. This codes for CSARVPGIQTYNEQFF.

The chain uses TRBV12-3 or TRBV12-4 and TRBJ2-6; D gene unclear. The V and J ends lost 7 bases and 4 bases respectively, with 8 bases between them. The CDR3 contains 13 residues. The CDR3: CASTPFGANVLTF. The CDR3 DNA is TGTGCCAGCACTCCATTCGGGGCCAACGTCCTGACTTTC.

A few counts support this clonotype. J is TRBJ2-7 and V is TRBV21-1; the table's D gene call, TRBD1, was not cross checked with the DNA. TRBV21-1 is annotated as a pseudogene. The CDR3 is made up of 15 amino acids. The CDR3 sequence is CASSKEDRDSYEQYF. CDR3 coding DNA: TGTGCCAGCAGCAAAGAGGACAGAGACTCCTACGAGCAGTACTTC.

At least ten counts were recorded for this clonotype. The V call is TRBV6-2 or TRBV6-3, the J call TRBJ2-5; tentative D call: TRBD2 (6 bases). The J call may be in error: the DNA end matches TRBJ2-3 better. This CDR3 is 11 amino acids long. Germline CDR1 and CDR2: MNHEY and SVGEGT. The CDR3 coding sequence is TGTGCCAGCACCCTGGGGGGTACGCAGTATTTT. Amino acid sequence: CASTLGGTQYF.

This sequence joins TRBV24-1 and TRBJ1-5; D is perhaps TRBD1 (5 bases). Germline-derived CDR1 and CDR2 are KGHDR and SFDVKD. The V end lost 6 bases, the J end lost 2 bases, and 10 bases lay between the germline ends. The CDR3 loop spans 14 amino acids. CDR3 nucleotides: TGTGCCACCAGTAATCCGGGGGGCAATCAGCCCCAGCATTTT. Protein product: CATSNPGGNQPQHF.

Ten or more counts support this clonotype. The V and J genes are TRBV30 and TRBJ1-1; D ambiguous. Germline assignment: CDR1 GTSNPN and CDR2 SVGIG (reference sequence). The V gene lost 2 bases and the J gene lost 4 bases, with 5 bases spanning the gap. The CDR3 spans 11 residues. The chain's CDR3 is CAWSPVTEAFF. The CDR3 DNA follows: TGTGCCTGGAGTCCGGTCACTGAAGCTTTCTTT.

V is TRBV20-1 and J is TRBJ1-1; 8 nucleotides align to TRBD1. Trimming cost V 8 bases and J 1 base; bases outside gene matches: 12. The CDR3 covers 15 residues. CDR1 is DFQATT, CDR2 SNEGSKA, per germline (reference sequence). In DNA, the CDR3 is TGCAGTTGCACAGGGGGTCAGTGGGGGAACACTGAAGCTTTCTTT. Its protein product is CSCTGGQWGNTEAFF.

In this sample, this clonotype turned up many times. The gene calls are TRBV4-2 and TRBJ2-3; TRBD2 agrees at 10 bases. V was pared by 0 bases and J by 1 base, with 7 bases of the junction left unmatched. This CDR3 region has 18 residues. Germline lookup yields CDR1 LGHNA and CDR2 YNFKEQ. The DNA for the CDR3 is TGTGCCAGCAGCCAAGACGGTGCTAGCGGGGGCGGCACAGATACGCAGTATTTT. It encodes CASSQDGASGGGTDTQYF.